This entry concerns a single T cell receptor beta chain. The entry originates in a study of OX40 agonist ivuxolimab in advanced cancers. Study summary: Across the patients, intravenous ivuxolimab was delivered every 2 weeks at 0.01 to 10 mg/kg.

The V end lost 0 bases, the J end lost 4 bases, and 19 bases lay between the germline ends. Germline CDR1 is SGDLS and CDR2 is YYNGEE. The CDR3 totals 17 residues. The data were produced by immunoSEQ multiplex PCR, yet TCRdb's version contains in-frame clones alone and is incomplete. The sample includes 55,000 to 70,000 clones, 75% to 90% seen only once; the top ten take 1% to 1.5%. This receptor was obtained from an adult with an advanced solid tumor such as melanoma, head and neck, liver or kidney cancer. Source: CD4+ or CD8+ T cells sorted from blood, taken in a trial of the OX40 agonist ivuxolimab. The genes are TRBV9 and TRBJ1-1; D is perhaps TRBD1 (6 bases). Here the CDR3 reads CASSVVGKGGMGTEAFF. CDR3 coding DNA: TGTGCCAGCAGCGTAGTAGGAAAGGGGGGGATGGGCACTGAAGCTTTCTTT.